This T cell receptor (beta chain) was observed in a study of OX40 agonist ivuxolimab in advanced cancers. Study observations and caveats: Relatively little clonal expansion, among the lowest observed, appeared in partial responders at 0.1-3.0 mg/kg. Both blood CD4+ and CD8+ T cells showed clonal growth by week 6 at 0.1 to 3.0 mg/kg.

Trimming left V 2 bases short and J 5 bases short, with 9 bases between. The CDR3 totals 14 residues. The germline CDR1 and CDR2 sequences are LNHNV and YYDKDF (reference sequence). Sequenced by immunoSEQ multiplex PCR; TCRdb stores in-frame clones only, minus some. The table includes fewer than 75,000 clones, roughly 89% detected once. For this clone: What it binds is unknown.

This TCR derives from an adult with an advanced solid tumor such as melanoma, head and neck, liver or kidney cancer. This rearrangement joins TRBV15 to TRBJ1-4, with D unclear. The input for sequencing was CD4+ or CD8+ T cells sorted from blood, taken in a trial of the OX40 agonist ivuxolimab. The CDR3 region is CATSRLAPNEKLFF. CDR3 nucleotides: TGTGCCACCAGCAGACTCGCGCCCAATGAAAAACTGTTTTTT.